The clone carrying this T cell receptor (beta chain) appeared once. The data were obtained in a study of blood T cell repertoires in COVID-19. Across the study: Acute and convalescent COVID-19 specimens originated in the United States, Italy and Spain. PBMCs, B-cell-depleted T cells, or T cells provided the cDNA or gDNA that made up the material.

Authors' methods: From reference gene primer amplification, estimates of nucleated cell counts were derived. TCRdb's table, derived via immunoSEQ multiplex PCR, lists solely in-frame clones and lacks some. The V and J calls and clone size come from that table; D and trimming were worked out from the DNA. The profile shows about 200,000 clones, 80% to 90% of them singletons. Source material: peripheral blood. This TCR was recovered from a woman between 70 and 85 years old with acute or convalescent COVID-19.

The CDR3 protein is CASSLMWSEQYF. CDR3 nucleotides: TGTGCCAGCAGTTTAATGTGGAGCGAGCAGTACTTC. The chain has TRBV28 and TRBJ2-7; D gene ambiguous. Germline assignment: CDR1 MDHEN and CDR2 SYDVKM. Trimming removed 2 bases at V and 6 bases at J, with 8 bases between. This CDR3 region has 12 residues.